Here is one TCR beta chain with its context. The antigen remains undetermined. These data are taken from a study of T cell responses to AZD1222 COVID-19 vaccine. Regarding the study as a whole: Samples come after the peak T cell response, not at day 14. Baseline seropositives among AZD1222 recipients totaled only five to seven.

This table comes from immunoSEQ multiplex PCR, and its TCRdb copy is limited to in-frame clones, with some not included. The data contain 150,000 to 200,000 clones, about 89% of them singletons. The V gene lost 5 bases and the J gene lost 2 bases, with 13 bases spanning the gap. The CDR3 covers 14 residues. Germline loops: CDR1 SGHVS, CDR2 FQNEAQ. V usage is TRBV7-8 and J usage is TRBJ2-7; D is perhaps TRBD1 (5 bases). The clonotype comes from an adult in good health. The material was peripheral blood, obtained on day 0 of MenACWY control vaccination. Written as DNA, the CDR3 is TGTGCCAGCAGCCCCCGGACATACACCTACGAGCAGTACTTC. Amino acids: CASSPRTYTYEQYF.